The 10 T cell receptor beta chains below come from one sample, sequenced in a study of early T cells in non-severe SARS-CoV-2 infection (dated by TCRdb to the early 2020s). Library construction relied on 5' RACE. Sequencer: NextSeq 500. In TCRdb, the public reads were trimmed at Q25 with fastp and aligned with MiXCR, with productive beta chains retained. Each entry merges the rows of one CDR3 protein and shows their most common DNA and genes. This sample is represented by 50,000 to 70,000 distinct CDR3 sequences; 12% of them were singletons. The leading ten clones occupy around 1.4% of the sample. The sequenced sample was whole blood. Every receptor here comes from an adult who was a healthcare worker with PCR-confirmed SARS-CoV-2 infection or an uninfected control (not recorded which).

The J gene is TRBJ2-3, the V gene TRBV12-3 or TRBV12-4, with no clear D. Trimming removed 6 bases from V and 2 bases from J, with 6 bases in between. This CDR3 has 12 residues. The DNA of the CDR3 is TGTGCCAGCAGACCTGACACAGATACGCAGTATTTT. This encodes CASRPDTDTQYF.

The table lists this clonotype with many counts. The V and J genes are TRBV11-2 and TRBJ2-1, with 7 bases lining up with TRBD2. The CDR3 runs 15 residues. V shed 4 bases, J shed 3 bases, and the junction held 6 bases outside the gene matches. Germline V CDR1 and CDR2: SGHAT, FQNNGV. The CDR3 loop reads CASSSPAGNYNEQFF. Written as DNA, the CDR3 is TGTGCCAGCAGCTCCCCAGCGGGAAACTACAATGAGCAGTTCTTC.

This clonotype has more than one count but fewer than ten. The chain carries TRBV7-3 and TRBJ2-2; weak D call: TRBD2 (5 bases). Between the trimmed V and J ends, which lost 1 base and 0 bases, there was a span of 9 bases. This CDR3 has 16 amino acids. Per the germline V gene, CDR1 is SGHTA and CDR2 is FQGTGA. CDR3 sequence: CASSLNSGSNTGELFF. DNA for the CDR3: TGTGCCAGCAGCTTAAACAGCGGTTCGAACACCGGGGAGCTGTTTTTT.

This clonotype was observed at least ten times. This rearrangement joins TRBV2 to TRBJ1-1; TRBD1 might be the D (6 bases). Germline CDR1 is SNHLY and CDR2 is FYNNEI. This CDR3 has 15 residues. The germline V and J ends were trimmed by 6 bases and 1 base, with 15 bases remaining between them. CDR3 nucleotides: TGTGCCAGCAGAGCAGCAGGGGCGGGGAACACTGAAGCTTTCTTT. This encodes CASRAAGAGNTEAFF.

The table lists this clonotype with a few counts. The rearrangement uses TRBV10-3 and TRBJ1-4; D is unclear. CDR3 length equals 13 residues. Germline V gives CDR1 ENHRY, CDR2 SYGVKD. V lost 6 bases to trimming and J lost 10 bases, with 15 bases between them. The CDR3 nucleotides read TGTGCCATCAGCACCGAAACATGGGCAAAACTGTTTTTT. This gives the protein CAISTETWAKLFF.

CDR3 bases: TGCAGTGCTAGAACTCGTTGGCGTACGCAGTATTTT. This codes for CSARTRWRTQYF. This chain links TRBV20-1 with TRBJ2-3, with D unclear. Deletions cut 2 bases from V and 8 bases from J, with 11 bases between. Germline loops: CDR1 DFQATT, CDR2 SNEGSKA (reference sequence). CDR3 length: 12 residues.

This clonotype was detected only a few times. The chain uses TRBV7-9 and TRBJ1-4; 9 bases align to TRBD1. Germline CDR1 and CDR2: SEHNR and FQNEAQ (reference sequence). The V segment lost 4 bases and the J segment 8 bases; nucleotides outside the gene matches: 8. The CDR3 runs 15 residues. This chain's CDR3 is CASSSGTGRDEKLFF. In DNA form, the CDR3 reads TGTGCCAGCAGCTCGGGGACAGGGAGAGACGAAAAACTGTTTTTT.

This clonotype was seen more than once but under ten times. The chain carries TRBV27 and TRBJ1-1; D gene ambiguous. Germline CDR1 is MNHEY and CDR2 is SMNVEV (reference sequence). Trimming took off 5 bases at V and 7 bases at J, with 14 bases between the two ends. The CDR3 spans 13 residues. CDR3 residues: CASSHQTLGEAFF. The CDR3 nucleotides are TGTGCCAGCAGTCACCAAACCCTTGGTGAAGCTTTCTTT.

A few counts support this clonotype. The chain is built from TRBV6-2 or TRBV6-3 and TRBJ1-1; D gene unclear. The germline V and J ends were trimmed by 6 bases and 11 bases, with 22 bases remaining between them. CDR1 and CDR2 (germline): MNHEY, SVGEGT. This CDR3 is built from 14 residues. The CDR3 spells CASSHGGNLLQAFF. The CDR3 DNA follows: TGTGCCAGCAGCCACGGCGGGAATCTCCTCCAGGCTTTCTTT.

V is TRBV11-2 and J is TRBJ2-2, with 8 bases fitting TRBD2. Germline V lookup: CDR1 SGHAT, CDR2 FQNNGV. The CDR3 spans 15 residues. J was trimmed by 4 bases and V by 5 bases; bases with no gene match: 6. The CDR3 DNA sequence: TGTGCCAGCAGCGTACGGGGGGGCGCCACCGGGGAGCTGTTTTTT. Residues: CASSVRGGATGELFF.